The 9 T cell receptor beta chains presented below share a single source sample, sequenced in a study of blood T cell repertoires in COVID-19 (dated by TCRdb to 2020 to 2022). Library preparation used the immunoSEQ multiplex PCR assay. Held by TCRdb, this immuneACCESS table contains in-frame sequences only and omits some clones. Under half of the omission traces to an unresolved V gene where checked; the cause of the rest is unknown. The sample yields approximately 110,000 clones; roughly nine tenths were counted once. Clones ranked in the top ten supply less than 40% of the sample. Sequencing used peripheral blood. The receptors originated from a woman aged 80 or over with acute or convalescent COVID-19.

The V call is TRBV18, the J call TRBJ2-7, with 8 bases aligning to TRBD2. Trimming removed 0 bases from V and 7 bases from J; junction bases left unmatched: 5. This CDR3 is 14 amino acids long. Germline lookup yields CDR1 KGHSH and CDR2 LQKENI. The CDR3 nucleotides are TGTGCCAGCTCACCACCGACGGGAGGGGGGGAGCAGTACTTC. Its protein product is CASSPPTGGGEQYF. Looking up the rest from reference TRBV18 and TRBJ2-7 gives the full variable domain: NAGVMQNPRHLVRRRGQEARLRCSPMKGHSHVYWYRQLPEEGLKFMVYLQKENIIDESGMPKERFSAEFPKEGPSILRIQQVVRGDSAAYFCASSPPTGGGEQYFGPGTRLTVT.

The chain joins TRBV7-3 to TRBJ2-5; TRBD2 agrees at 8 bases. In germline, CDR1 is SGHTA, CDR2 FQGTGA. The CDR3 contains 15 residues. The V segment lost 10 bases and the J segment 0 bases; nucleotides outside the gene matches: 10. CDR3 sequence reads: CATVGTSGYQETQYF. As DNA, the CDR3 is TGTGCCACCGTGGGAACTAGCGGATACCAAGAGACCCAGTACTTC.

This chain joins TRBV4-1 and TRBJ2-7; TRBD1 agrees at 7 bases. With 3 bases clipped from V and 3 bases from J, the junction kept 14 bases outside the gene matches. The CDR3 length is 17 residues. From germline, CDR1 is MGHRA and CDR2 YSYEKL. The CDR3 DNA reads TGCGCCAGCAGCCAGGCCGGGACAGAGATCTTTTACTACGAGCAGTACTTC. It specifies CASSQAGTEIFYYEQYF.

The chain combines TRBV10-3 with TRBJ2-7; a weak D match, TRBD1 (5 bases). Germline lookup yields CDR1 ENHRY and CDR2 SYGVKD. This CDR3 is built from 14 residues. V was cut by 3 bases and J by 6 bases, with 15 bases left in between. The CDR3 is CAISESTDSPEQYF. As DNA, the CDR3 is TGTGCCATCAGTGAATCGACAGATAGCCCCGAGCAGTACTTC.

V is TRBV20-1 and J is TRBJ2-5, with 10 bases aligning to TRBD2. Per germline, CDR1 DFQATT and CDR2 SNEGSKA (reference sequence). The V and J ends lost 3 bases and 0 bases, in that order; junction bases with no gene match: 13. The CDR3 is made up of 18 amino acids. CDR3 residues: CSASSKSGLATNQETQYF. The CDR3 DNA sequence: TGCAGTGCTAGTTCTAAATCGGGACTAGCGACGAACCAAGAGACCCAGTACTTC.

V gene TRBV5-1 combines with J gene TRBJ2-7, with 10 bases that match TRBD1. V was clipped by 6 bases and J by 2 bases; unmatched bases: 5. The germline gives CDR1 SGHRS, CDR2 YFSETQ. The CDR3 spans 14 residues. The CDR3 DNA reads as TGCGCCAGCACCAAAGACAGGGGGCCCTACGAGCAGTACTTC. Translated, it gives CASTKDRGPYEQYF.

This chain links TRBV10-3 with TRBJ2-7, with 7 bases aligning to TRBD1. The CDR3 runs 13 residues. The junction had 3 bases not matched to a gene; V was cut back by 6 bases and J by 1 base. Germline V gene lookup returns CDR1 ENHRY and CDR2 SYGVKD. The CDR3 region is CAISDRDSYEQYF. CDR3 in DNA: TGTGCCATCAGCGACAGGGATTCCTACGAGCAGTACTTC.

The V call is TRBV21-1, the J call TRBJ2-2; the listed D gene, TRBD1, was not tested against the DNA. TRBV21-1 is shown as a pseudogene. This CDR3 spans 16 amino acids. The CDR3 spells CASSKAGGAISGELFF. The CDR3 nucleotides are TGTGCCAGCAGCAAAGCAGGGGGCGCGATATCCGGGGAGCTGTTTTTT.

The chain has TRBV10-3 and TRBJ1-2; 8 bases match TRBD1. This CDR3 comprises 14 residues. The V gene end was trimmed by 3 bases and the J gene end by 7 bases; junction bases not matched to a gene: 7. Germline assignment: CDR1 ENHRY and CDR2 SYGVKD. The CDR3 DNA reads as TGTGCCATCAGTGACAGGGGGCTCAACGGTGGCTACACCTTC. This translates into CAISDRGLNGGYTF.